These T cell receptor beta chains were read from a single sample in a study of blood T cell repertoires in COVID-19. The data were produced by immunoSEQ multiplex PCR, yet TCRdb's version contains in-frame clones alone and is incomplete. This table has tens of thousands of clones, around 78% appearing once. Sequencing was carried out using peripheral blood. All receptors come from a human donor in a cohort sampled during active COVID-19. Both conserved end residues are part of each CDR3. A D gene is named only where the DNA matches it firmly. Only some rows state a clone size, as once, few, many or a class for expanded clones.

len: 17
d_gene: -
abundance: -
j_gene: TRBJ1-6
v_gene: TRBV7-6
CDR3aa: CASSLKDSSSYNSPLHF
CDR3nt: TGTGCCAGCAGCCTAAAGGACAGCAGCTCCTATAATTCACCCCTCCACTTT

len: 15
d_gene: TRBD1
abundance: -
j_gene: TRBJ1-2
v_gene: TRBV4-3
CDR3aa: CASSQEQGAGSGYTF
CDR3nt: TGCGCCAGCAGCCAAGAACAGGGGGCAGGGTCCGGCTACACCTTC

len: 15
d_gene: TRBD1
abundance: -
j_gene: TRBJ2-2
v_gene: TRBV14
CDR3aa: CASSHRTGVTGELFF
CDR3nt: TGTGCCAGCAGCCATCGGACAGGTGTCACCGGGGAGCTGTTTTTT

len: 12
d_gene: -
abundance: -
j_gene: TRBJ1-2
v_gene: TRBV6-6
CDR3aa: CASTPTGNGYTF
CDR3nt: TGTGCCAGCACCCCGACAGGAAATGGCTACACCTTC

len: 13
d_gene: -
abundance: few
j_gene: TRBJ1-2
v_gene: TRBV5-1
CDR3aa: CASSSTPLYGYTF
CDR3nt: TGCGCCAGCAGTTCGACACCCCTCTATGGCTACACCTTC

len: 16
d_gene: -
abundance: few
j_gene: TRBJ1-2
v_gene: TRBV18
CDR3aa: CASSPPLQGSNYGYTF
CDR3nt: TGTGCCAGCTCACCACCCCTACAGGGCTCTAACTATGGCTACACCTTC

len: 16
d_gene: TRBD1
abundance: -
j_gene: TRBJ2-7
v_gene: TRBV4-3
CDR3aa: CASSQGAGQGHYEQYF
CDR3nt: TGCGCCAGCAGCCAAGGGGCTGGACAGGGGCACTACGAGCAGTACTTC

len: 14
d_gene: -
abundance: -
j_gene: TRBJ1-2
v_gene: TRBV7-9
CDR3aa: CASSESRGVYGYTF
CDR3nt: TGTGCCAGCAGCGAAAGCCGGGGGGTCTATGGCTACACCTTC

len: 16
d_gene: TRBD2
abundance: -
j_gene: TRBJ2-1
v_gene: TRBV3-1/TRBV3-2
CDR3aa: CASSYRRTSGLNEQFF
CDR3nt: TGTGCCAGCAGTTACCGAAGGACTAGCGGACTCAATGAGCAGTTCTTC

len: 13
d_gene: TRBD1
abundance: few
j_gene: TRBJ2-7
v_gene: TRBV5-1
CDR3aa: CASSTGQNYEQYF
CDR3nt: TGCGCCAGCAGTACGGGACAGAACTACGAGCAGTACTTC

len: 16
d_gene: -
abundance: -
j_gene: TRBJ2-5
v_gene: TRBV6-2/TRBV6-3
CDR3aa: CASSYPAGSSQETQYF
CDR3nt: TGTGCCAGCAGTTACCCCGCGGGGAGTTCACAAGAGACCCAGTACTTC

len: 14
d_gene: -
abundance: once
j_gene: TRBJ2-5
v_gene: TRBV9
CDR3aa: CASSYLAEKETQYF
CDR3nt: TGTGCCAGCAGCTACCTAGCTGAAAAAGAGACCCAGTACTTC

len: 15
d_gene: TRBD1
abundance: -
j_gene: TRBJ1-5
v_gene: TRBV28
CDR3aa: CASRTQGQSNQPQHF
CDR3nt: TGTGCCAGCAGAACACAGGGACAGAGCAATCAGCCCCAGCATTTT

len: 15
d_gene: TRBD2
abundance: -
j_gene: TRBJ2-7
v_gene: TRBV15
CDR3aa: CATSSLAGGFYEQYF
CDR3nt: TGTGCCACCAGCAGCCTAGCGGGGGGGTTCTACGAGCAGTACTTC

len: 16
d_gene: TRBD1
abundance: -
j_gene: TRBJ2-7
v_gene: TRBV6-6
CDR3aa: CASSISPGTGIYEQYF
CDR3nt: TGTGCCAGCAGCATAAGTCCCGGGACAGGGATTTACGAGCAGTACTTC